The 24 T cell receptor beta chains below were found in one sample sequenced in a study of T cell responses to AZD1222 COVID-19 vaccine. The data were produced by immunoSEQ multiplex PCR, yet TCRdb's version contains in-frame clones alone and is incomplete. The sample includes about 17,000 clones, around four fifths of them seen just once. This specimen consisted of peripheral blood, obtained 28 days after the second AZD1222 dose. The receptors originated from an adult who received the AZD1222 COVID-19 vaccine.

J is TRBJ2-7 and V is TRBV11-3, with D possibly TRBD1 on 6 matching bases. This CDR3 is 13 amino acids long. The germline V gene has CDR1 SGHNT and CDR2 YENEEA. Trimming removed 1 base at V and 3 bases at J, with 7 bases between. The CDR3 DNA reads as TGTGCCAGCAGCTTAGTAGGGGGCTACGAGCAGTACTTC. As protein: CASSLVGGYEQYF. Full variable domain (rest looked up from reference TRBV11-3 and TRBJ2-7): EAGVVQSPRYKIIEKKQPVAFWCNPISGHNTLYWYLQNLGQGPELLIRYENEEAVDDSQLPKDRFSAERLKGVDSTLKIQPAELGDSAVYLCASSLVGGYEQYFGPGTRLTVT.

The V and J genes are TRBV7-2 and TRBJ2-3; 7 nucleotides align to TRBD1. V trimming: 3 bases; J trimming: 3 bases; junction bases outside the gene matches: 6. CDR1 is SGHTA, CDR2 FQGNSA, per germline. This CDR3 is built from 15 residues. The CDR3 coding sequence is TGTGCCAGCAGCTTCCGGGACAGTGGAACAGATACGCAGTATTTT. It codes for CASSFRDSGTDTQYF.

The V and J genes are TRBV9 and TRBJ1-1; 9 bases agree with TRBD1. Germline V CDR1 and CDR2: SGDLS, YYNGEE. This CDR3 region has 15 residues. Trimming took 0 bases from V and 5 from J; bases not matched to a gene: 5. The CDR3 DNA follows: TGTGCCAGCAGCGTAGGGGGGACAGGGTGGACTGAAGCTTTCTTT. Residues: CASSVGGTGWTEAFF.

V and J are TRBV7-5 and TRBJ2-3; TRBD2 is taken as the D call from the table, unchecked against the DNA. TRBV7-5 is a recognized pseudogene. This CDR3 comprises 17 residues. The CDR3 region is CARSLFGGKPSTDTQYF. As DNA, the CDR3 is TGTGCCAGAAGCTTATTCGGGGGGAAACCTAGCACAGATACGCAGTATTTT.

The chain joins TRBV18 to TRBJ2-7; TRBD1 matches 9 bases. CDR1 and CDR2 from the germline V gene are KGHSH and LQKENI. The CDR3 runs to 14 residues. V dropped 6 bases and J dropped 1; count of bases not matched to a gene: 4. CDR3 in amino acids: CASSPGTGSYEQYF. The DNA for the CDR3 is TGTGCCAGCTCGCCCGGGACAGGGTCCTACGAGCAGTACTTC.

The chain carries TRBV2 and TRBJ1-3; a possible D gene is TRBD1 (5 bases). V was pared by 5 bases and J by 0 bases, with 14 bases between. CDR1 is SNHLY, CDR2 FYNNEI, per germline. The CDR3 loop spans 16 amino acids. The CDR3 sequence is CASSTGRAASGNTIYF. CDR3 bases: TGTGCCAGCAGTACAGGCAGGGCAGCCTCTGGAAACACCATATATTTT.

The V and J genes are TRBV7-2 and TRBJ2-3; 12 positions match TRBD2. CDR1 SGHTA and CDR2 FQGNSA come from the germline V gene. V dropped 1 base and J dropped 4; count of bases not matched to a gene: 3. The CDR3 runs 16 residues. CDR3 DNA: TGTGCCAGCAGCTTAGAGTCTAGCGGGGGGGCAGATACGCAGTATTTT. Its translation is CASSLESSGGADTQYF. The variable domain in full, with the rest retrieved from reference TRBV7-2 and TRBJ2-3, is GAGVSQSPSNKVTEKGKDVELRCDPISGHTALYWYRQSLGQGLEFLIYFQGNSAPDKSGLPSDRFSAERTGGSVSTLTIQRTQQEDSAVYLCASSLESSGGADTQYFGPGTRLTVL.

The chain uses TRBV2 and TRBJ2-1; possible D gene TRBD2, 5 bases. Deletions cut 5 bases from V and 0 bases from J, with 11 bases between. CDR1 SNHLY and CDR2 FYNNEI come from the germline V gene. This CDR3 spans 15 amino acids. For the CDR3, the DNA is TGTGCCAGCAGTCCGCTTGGGAGCTCCTACAATGAGCAGTTCTTC. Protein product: CASSPLGSSYNEQFF.

CDR3 sequence reads: CASSFEFTDTQYF. The CDR3 DNA sequence: TGTGCCAGCAGTTTCGAGTTCACAGATACGCAGTATTTT. The chain couples TRBV27 to TRBJ2-3; D gene unclear. V was pared by 3 bases and J by 2 bases, with 6 bases between. Germline V gives CDR1 MNHEY, CDR2 SMNVEV (reference sequence). The CDR3 runs to 13 residues.

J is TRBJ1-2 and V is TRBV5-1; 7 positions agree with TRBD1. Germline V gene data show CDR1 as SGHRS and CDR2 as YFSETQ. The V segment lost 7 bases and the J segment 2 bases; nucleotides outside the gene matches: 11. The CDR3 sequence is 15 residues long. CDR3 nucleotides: TGCGCCAGCGCTCCCTGGGACAGACAGAACTATGGCTACACCTTC. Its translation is CASAPWDRQNYGYTF.

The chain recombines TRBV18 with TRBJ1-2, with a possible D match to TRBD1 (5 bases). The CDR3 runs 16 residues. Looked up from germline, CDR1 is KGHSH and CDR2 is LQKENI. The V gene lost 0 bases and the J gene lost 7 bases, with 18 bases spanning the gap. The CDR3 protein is CASSPPMGTVRAGYTF. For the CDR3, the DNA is TGTGCCAGCTCACCACCTATGGGGACGGTGCGGGCTGGCTACACCTTC.

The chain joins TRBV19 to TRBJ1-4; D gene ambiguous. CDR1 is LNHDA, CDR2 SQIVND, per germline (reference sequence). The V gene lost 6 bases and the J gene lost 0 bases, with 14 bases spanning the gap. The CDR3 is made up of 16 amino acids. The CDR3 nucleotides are TGTGCCAGTAGATCCAATGCAGGTGCAACTAATGAAAAACTGTTTTTT. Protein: CASRSNAGATNEKLFF.

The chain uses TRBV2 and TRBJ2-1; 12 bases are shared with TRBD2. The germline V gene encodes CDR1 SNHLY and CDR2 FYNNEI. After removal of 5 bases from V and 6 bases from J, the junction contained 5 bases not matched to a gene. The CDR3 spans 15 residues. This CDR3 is CASSLTSGGTNEQFF. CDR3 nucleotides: TGTGCCAGCAGTTTGACTAGCGGGGGAACCAATGAGCAGTTCTTC.

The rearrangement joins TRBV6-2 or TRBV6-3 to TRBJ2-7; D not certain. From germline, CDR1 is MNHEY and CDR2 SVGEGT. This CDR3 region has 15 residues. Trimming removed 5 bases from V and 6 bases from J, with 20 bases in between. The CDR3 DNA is TGTGCCAGCAGTAACCAAGGGATAACCCTCTCCGAGCAGTACTTC. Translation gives CASSNQGITLSEQYF.

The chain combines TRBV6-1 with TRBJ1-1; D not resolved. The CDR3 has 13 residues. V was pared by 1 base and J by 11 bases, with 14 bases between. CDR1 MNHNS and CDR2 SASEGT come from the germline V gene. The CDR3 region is CASSEEGILEAFF. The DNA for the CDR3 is TGTGCCAGCAGTGAAGAAGGCATTTTGGAGGCTTTCTTT.

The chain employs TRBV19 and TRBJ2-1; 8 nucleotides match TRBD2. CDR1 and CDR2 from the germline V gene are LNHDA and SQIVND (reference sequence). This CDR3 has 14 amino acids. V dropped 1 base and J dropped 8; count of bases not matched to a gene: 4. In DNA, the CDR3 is TGTGCCAGTAGTATAGGCGGGGGGCAGGATGAGCAGTTCTTC. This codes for CASSIGGGQDEQFF.

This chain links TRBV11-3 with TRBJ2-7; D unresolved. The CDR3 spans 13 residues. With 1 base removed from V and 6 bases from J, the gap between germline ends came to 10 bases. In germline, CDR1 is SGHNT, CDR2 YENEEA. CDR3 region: CASSLGPVSEQYF. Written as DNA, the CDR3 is TGTGCCAGCAGCTTAGGTCCCGTGAGCGAGCAGTACTTC.

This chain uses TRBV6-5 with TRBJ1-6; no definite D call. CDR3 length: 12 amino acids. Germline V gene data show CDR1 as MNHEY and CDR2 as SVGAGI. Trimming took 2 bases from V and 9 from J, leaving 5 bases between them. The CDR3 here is CASSYRFSPLHF. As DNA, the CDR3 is TGTGCCAGCAGTTACAGATTTTCACCCCTCCACTTT.

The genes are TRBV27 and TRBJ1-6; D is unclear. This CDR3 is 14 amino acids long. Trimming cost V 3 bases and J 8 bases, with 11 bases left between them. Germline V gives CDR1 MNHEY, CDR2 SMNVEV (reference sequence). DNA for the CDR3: TGTGCCAGCAGTTTGCCGGGTCTAGATTCACCCCTCCACTTT. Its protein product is CASSLPGLDSPLHF.

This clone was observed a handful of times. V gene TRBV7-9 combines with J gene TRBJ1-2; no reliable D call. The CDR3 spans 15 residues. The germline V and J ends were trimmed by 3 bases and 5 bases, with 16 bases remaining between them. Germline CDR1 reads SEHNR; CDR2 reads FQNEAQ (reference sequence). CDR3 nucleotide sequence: TGTGCCAGCAGCTTCTACGGGGTCGACCCGTATGGCTACACCTTC. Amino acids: CASSFYGVDPYGYTF. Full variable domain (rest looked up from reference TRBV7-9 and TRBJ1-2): DTGVSQNPRHKITKRGQNVTFRCDPISEHNRLYWYRQTLGQGPEFLTYFQNEAQLEKSRLLSDRFSAERPKGSFSTLEIQRTEQGDSAMYLCASSFYGVDPYGYTFGSGTRLTVV.

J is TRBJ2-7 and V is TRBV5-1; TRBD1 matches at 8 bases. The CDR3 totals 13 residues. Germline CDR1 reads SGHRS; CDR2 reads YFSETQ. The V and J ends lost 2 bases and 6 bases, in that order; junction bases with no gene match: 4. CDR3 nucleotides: TGCGCCAGCAGCTTTGGTGACAGGGGCGAGCAGTACTTC. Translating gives CASSFGDRGEQYF.

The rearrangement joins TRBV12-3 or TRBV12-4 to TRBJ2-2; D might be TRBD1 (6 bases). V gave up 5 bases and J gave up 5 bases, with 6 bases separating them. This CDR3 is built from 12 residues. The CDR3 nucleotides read TGTGCCAGCAGTCAGGGGACCGGGGAGCTGTTTTTT. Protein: CASSQGTGELFF.

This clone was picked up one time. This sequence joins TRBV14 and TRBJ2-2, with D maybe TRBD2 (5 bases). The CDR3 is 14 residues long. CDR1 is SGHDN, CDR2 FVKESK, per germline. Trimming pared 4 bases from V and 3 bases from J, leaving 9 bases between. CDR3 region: CASSRGRYTGELFF. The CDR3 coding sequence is TGTGCCAGCAGCCGAGGGCGCTACACCGGGGAGCTGTTTTTT.

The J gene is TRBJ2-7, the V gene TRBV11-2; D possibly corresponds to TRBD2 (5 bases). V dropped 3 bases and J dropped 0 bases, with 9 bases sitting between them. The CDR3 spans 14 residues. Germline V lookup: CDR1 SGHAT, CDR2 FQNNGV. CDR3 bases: TGTGCCAGCAGCTTGGACTTTAGCTCCTACGAGCAGTACTTC. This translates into CASSLDFSSYEQYF.